This T cell receptor beta chain was sequenced during a study of blood T cells in healthy people across ages. The CDR3 has 12 amino acids. V was clipped by 5 bases and J by 7 bases, with 9 bases between them. Germline V lookup: CDR1 SGHRS, CDR2 YFSETQ. This clonotype turned up a few times. Total RNA extracted from each sample amounted to at least 5.5 micrograms. The authors ran a second PCR of 7 to 11 cycles using a sample-barcoded 5' primer and a J-beta primer mix. TCRdb fed the 5' RACE reads into MiXCR, producing one record per CDR3 protein. The table has about 650,000 distinct CDR3 sequences, more than 45% seen once.

This clonotype was obtained from a woman of 80 years or more in good health. The specimen sequenced was blood. This chain connects TRBV5-1 to TRBJ2-2; a possible D gene is TRBD2 (5 bases). As DNA, the CDR3 is TGCGCCAGCAGGTGGGAGTTCGGGGAGCTGTTTTTT. It encodes CASRWEFGELFF.